This paragraph covers one T cell receptor (beta chain) sequence. Its antigen is still unknown. The data originate from a study of cytomegalovirus exposure and HLA in healthy donors. Donors were nominally healthy when sampled, though unrecorded immune exposures were likely. Findings of the study overall: A highly shared variant cluster was judged a likely technical artifact. Because they were indistinguishable, some V segments, including TRBV6-2 and TRBV6-3, were excluded.

The CDR3 length is 17 residues. V shed 2 bases, J shed 6 bases, and the junction held 9 bases outside the gene matches. The PCR made use of 60 Vbeta and 13 Jbeta primers. In the original processing: Tens of millions of unique TCR beta chains, around 10 million of them shared, were counted by a later analysis. The repertoire was sequenced with immunoSEQ multiplex PCR; TCRdb's copy has only in-frame clones and lacks some. From that table come the V and J calls and clone size; the DNA was used to work out D and trimming. The sample has 90,000 to 140,000 clones, over 70% seen once. The source is a man between 40 and 49 years old in good health and CMV-seronegative. The chain carries TRBV23-1 and TRBJ2-2; 10 positions match TRBD1. TRBV23-1 is noted as an ORF with a role that remains uncertain. Sequencing input: PBMCs. In nucleotides, the CDR3 is TGCGCCAGCAGTCAACGCCGGGACAGGGGTTCCTCCGGGGAGCTGTTTTTT. This encodes CASSQRRDRGSSGELFF.